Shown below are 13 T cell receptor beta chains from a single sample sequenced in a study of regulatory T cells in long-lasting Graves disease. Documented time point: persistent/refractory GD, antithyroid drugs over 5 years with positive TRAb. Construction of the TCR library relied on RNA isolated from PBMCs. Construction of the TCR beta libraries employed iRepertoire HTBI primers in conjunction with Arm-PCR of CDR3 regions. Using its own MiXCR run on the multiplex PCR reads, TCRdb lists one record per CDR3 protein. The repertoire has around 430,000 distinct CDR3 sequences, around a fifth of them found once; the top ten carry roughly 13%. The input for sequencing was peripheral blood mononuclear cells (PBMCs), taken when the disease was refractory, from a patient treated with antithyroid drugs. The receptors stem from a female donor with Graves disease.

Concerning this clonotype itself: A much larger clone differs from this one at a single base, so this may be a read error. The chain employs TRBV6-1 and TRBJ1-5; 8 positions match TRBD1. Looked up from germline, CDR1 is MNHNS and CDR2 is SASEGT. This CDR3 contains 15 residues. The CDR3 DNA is TGTGCCAGCAGTCAAGCCGGGACAGGCAGTCAGCCCCAGCATTTT. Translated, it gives CASSQAGTGSQPQHF.

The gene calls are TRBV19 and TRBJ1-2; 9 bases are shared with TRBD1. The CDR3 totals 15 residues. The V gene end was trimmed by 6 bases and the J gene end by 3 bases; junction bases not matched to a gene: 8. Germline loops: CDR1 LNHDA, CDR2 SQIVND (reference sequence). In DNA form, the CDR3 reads TGTGCCAGTAGCGCCGGGACAGGGTCGGACTATGGCTACACCTTC. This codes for CASSAGTGSDYGYTF.

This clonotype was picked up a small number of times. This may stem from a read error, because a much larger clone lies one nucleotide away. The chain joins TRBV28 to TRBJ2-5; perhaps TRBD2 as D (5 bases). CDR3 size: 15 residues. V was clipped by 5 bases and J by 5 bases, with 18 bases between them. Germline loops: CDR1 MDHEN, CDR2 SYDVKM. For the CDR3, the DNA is TGTGCCAGCAGTCCGGCTAGCAACCTTAGGGAGACCCAGTACTTC. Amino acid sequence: CASSPASNLRETQYF.

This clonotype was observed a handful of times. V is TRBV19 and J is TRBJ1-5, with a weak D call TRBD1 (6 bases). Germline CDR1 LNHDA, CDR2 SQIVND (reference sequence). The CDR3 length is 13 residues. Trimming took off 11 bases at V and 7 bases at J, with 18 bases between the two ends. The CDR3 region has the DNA TGTGCCTCATCGTGGGGGCCGCAGCAGCCCCAGCATTTT. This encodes CASSWGPQQPQHF.

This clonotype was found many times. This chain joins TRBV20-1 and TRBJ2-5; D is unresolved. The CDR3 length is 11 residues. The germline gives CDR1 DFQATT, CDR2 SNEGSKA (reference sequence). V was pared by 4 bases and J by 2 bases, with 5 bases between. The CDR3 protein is CSATKQETQYF. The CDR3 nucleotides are TGCAGTGCTACTAAGCAAGAGACCCAGTACTTC.

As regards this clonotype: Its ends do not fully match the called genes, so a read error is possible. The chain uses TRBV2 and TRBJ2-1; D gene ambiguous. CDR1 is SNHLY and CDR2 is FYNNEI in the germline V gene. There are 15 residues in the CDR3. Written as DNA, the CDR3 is TGTGCCAGCAGTGCCGACTCTCCCTCCCACAATGAGCAGTTCTTC. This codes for CASSADSPSHNEQFF.

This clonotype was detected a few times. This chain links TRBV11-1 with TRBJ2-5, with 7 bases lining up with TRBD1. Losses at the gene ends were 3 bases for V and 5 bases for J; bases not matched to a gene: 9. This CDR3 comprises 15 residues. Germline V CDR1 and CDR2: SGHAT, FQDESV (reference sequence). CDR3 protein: CASSFLSGTEETQYF. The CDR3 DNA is TGTGCCAGCAGCTTCCTCTCCGGGACAGAGGAGACCCAGTACTTC. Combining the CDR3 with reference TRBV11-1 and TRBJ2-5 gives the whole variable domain EAEVAQSPRYKITEKSQAVAFWCDPISGHATLYWYRQILGQGPELLVQFQDESVVDDSQLPKDRFSAERLKGVDSTLKIQPAELGDSAMYLCASSFLSGTEETQYFGPGTRLLVL.

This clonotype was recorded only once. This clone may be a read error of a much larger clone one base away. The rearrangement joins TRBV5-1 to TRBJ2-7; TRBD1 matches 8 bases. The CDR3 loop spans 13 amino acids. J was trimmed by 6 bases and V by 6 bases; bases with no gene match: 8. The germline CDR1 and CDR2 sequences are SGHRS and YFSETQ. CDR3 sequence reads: CASTKTGDCEQYF. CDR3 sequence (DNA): TGCGCCAGCACAAAGACAGGGGACTGCGAGCAGTACTTC.

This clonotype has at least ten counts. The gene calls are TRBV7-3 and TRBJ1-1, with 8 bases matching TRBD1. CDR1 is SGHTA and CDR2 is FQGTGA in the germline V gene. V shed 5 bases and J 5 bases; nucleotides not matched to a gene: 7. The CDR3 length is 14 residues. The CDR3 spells CASSAGGRGTEAFF. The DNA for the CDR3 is TGTGCCAGCAGCGCAGGGGGCAGGGGGACTGAAGCTTTCTTT.

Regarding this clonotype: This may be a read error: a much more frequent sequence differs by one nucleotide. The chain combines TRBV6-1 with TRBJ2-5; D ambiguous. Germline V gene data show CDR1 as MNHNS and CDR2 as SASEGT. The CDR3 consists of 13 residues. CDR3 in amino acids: CASTPELQETLYF. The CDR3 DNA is TGTGCCAGCACCCCCGAGCTACAAGAGACCCTGTACTTC.

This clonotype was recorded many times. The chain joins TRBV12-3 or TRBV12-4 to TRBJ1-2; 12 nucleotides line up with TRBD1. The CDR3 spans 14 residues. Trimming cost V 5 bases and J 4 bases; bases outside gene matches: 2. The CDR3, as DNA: TGTGCCAGCAGTATGGGACAGGGGGCCTATGGCTACACCTTC. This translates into CASSMGQGAYGYTF.

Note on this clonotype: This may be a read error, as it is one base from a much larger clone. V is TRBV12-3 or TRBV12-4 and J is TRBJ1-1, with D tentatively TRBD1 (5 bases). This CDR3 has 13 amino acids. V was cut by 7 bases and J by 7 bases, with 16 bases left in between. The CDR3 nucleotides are TGTGCCAGCATCCTAAATGGGGGAATTGAAGCTTTCTTT. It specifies CASILNGGIEAFF.

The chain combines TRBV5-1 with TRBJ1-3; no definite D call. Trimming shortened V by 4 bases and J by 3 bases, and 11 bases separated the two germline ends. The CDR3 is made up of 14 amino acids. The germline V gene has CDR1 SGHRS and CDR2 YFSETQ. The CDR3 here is CASSLPGLGNTIYF. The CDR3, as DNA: TGCGCCAGCAGCCTCCCGGGCCTTGGAAACACCATATATTTT.